The rows below give T cell receptor beta chains drawn from one sample of a study of glioma-infiltrating T cells. MiXCR, run by TCRdb on the multiplex PCR reads, gives a single entry per CDR3 protein. The sample includes over 140,000 distinct CDR3 sequences, roughly two fifths of them seen just once. The material sequenced was glioma tissue, nonneoplastic brain tissue, or PBMCs (not recorded which). These receptors came from a human donor with low-grade glioma or glioblastoma, undergoing nonglioma brain surgery, or in good health (not recorded which). The CDR3 runs from the conserved cysteine through the conserved F or W. The D gene is left open where the match is weak. Where a row states a size, it is once, few, many or the class of an expanded clone; other rows omit it.

D: NA; J: TRBJ1-3; length: 15; size: once; V: TRBV7-2; CDR3: CASSLNSGSGNTIYF; DNA: TGTGCCAGCAGCTTAAACTCAGGGTCCGGAAACACCATATATTTT
D: NA; J: TRBJ2-1; length: 13; size: NA; V: TRBV7-2; CDR3: CASSSNNRTPWWF; DNA: TGTGCCAGCAGCTCAAACAATCGGACTCCATGGTGGTTC
D: TRBD1; J: TRBJ1-5; length: 16; size: NA; V: TRBV20-1; CDR3: CSARDETGVGNQPQHF; DNA: TGCAGTGCTAGAGATGAAACAGGGGTCGGCAATCAGCCCCAGCATTTT
D: NA; J: TRBJ1-1; length: 12; size: NA; V: TRBV6-1; CDR3: CASNYRSTEAFF; DNA: TGTGCCAGCAATTACAGGAGCACTGAAGCTTTCTTT
D: TRBD1; J: TRBJ1-4; length: 15; size: NA; V: TRBV20-1; CDR3: CSARVQGALNEKLFF; DNA: TGCAGTGCTAGAGTCCAGGGGGCGCTAAATGAAAAACTGTTTTTT
D: TRBD2; J: TRBJ2-1; length: 14; size: few; V: TRBV28; CDR3: CASRKRESWNEQFF; DNA: TGTGCCAGCAGAAAGCGGGAGAGTTGGAATGAGCAGTTCTTC
D: NA; J: TRBJ2-3; length: 15; size: few; V: TRBV2; CDR3: CASSAAYQSTDTQYF; DNA: TGTGCCAGCAGTGCAGCCTATCAAAGCACAGATACGCAGTATTTT
D: NA; J: TRBJ2-3; length: 12; size: few; V: TRBV20-1; CDR3: CSATRIQDTQYF; DNA: TGCAGTGCTACACGAATTCAAGATACGCAGTATTTT
D: NA; J: TRBJ2-2; length: 13; size: NA; V: TRBV7-2; CDR3: CASSQGNTGELFF; DNA: TGTGCCAGCAGCCAGGGGAACACCGGGGAGCTGTTTTTT
D: NA; J: TRBJ2-6; length: 16; size: many; V: TRBV6-6; CDR3: CASSYSWSSGANVLTF; DNA: TGTGCCAGCAGTTACTCGTGGAGCTCTGGGGCCAACGTCCTGACTTTC
D: NA; J: TRBJ1-1; length: 13; size: NA; V: TRBV12-3/TRBV12-4; CDR3: CASSLPGKTEAFF; DNA: TGTGCCAGCAGTCTCCCAGGGAAAACTGAAGCTTTCTTT
D: TRBD2; J: TRBJ2-1; length: 15; size: few; V: TRBV24-1; CDR3: CATSVGTSGRNEQFF; DNA: TGTGCCACCAGTGTGGGGACTAGCGGGAGAAATGAGCAGTTCTTC
D: TRBD1; J: TRBJ2-3; length: 18; size: NA; V: TRBV6-2/TRBV6-3; CDR3: CASSYLSSGTGPADTQYF; DNA: TGTGCCAGCAGTTACCTTAGCTCGGGGACAGGGCCGGCAGATACGCAGTATTTT
D: NA; J: TRBJ2-1; length: 14; size: few; V: TRBV6-2/TRBV6-3; CDR3: CASSYSTLGGEQFF; DNA: TGTGCCAGCAGTTACTCCACCTTGGGTGGTGAGCAGTTCTTC
D: NA; J: TRBJ2-3; length: 13; size: medium-sized; V: TRBV15; CDR3: CATSRDETDTQYF; DNA: TGTGCCACCAGCAGAGATGAGACAGATACGCAGTATTTT
D: NA; J: TRBJ2-5; length: 12; size: once; V: TRBV7-9; CDR3: CASSPEAETQYF; DNA: TGTGCCAGCAGCCCCGAGGCTGAGACCCAGTACTTC
D: TRBD1; J: TRBJ1-1; length: 17; size: few; V: TRBV6-1; CDR3: CASSRTGALTEYTEAFF; DNA: TGTGCCAGCAGCCGGACAGGGGCCCTCACAGAATACACTGAAGCTTTCTTT
D: NA; J: TRBJ1-5; length: 16; size: NA; V: TRBV19; CDR3: CASSTLGREVGQPQHF; DNA: TGTGCCAGTAGTACGCTTGGCAGGGAGGTCGGACAGCCCCAGCATTTT
D: NA; J: TRBJ1-3; length: 13; size: NA; V: TRBV27; CDR3: CASSLWVGNTIYF; DNA: TGTGCCAGCAGTTTGTGGGTTGGAAACACCATATATTTT
D: TRBD1; J: TRBJ2-3; length: 15; size: NA; V: TRBV18; CDR3: CASSPVGTAGDTQYF; DNA: TGTGCCAGCTCACCAGTAGGGACAGCTGGAGATACGCAGTATTTT
D: NA; J: TRBJ1-1; length: 12; size: many; V: TRBV15; CDR3: CATSRMDTEAFF; DNA: TGTGCCACCAGCAGGATGGATACTGAAGCTTTCTTT
D: NA; J: TRBJ2-3; length: 15; size: NA; V: TRBV27; CDR3: CASSPGHSSTDTQYF; DNA: TGTGCCAGCAGTCCTGGACATTCTAGCACAGATACGCAGTATTTT
D: NA; J: TRBJ1-5; length: 12; size: many; V: TRBV7-2; CDR3: CASSLTGQPQHF; DNA: TGTGCCAGCAGCTTAACGGGTCAGCCCCAGCATTTT
D: NA; J: TRBJ1-1; length: 14; size: NA; V: TRBV12-3/TRBV12-4; CDR3: CASSFRREGTEAFF; DNA: TGTGCCAGCAGTTTCCGGAGGGAGGGCACTGAAGCTTTCTTT
D: NA; J: TRBJ2-5; length: 17; size: few; V: TRBV15; CDR3: CATSRDSPKQGRETQYF; DNA: TGTGCCACCAGCAGAGATTCTCCCAAACAGGGGAGGGAGACCCAGTACTTC
D: NA; J: TRBJ2-7; length: 13; size: NA; V: TRBV18; CDR3: CASSRGQEYEQYF; DNA: TGTGCCAGCTCACGTGGACAAGAATACGAGCAGTACTTC
D: TRBD2; J: TRBJ2-1; length: 17; size: once; V: TRBV4-3; CDR3: CASSQVGLAGFSDEQFF; DNA: TGCGCCAGCAGCCAAGTGGGACTAGCGGGGTTCTCAGATGAGCAGTTCTTC
D: NA; J: TRBJ2-1; length: 12; size: NA; V: TRBV2; CDR3: CATRAEYNEQFF; DNA: TGTGCCACACGGGCGGAATACAATGAGCAGTTCTTC
D: NA; J: TRBJ2-3; length: 14; size: NA; V: TRBV24-1; CDR3: CATSDPRVRDTQYF; DNA: TGTGCCACCAGTGACCCGAGGGTGAGGGATACGCAGTATTTT
D: NA; J: TRBJ1-3; length: 15; size: NA; V: TRBV12-3/TRBV12-4; CDR3: CASKEGAFSGNTIYF; DNA: TGTGCCAGCAAAGAGGGCGCTTTCTCTGGAAACACCATATATTTT
D: NA; J: TRBJ2-1; length: 12; size: few; V: TRBV4-1; CDR3: CASSPRNSEQFF; DNA: TGCGCCAGCAGCCCGCGAAACTCAGAGCAGTTCTTC
D: TRBD2; J: TRBJ2-1; length: 18; size: NA; V: TRBV6-1; CDR3: CAISESGSQGLVGNEQFF; DNA: TGTGCCATCAGTGAGTCTGGGAGTCAGGGACTAGTCGGCAATGAGCAGTTCTTC
D: TRBD1; J: TRBJ1-1; length: 12; size: many; V: TRBV28; CDR3: CASGQGNTEAFF; DNA: TGTGCCAGCGGACAGGGGAACACTGAAGCTTTCTTT
D: NA; J: TRBJ1-1; length: 14; size: many; V: TRBV6-1; CDR3: CASITDMMNTEAFF; DNA: TGTGCCAGCATCACTGACATGATGAACACTGAAGCTTTCTTT
D: TRBD1; J: TRBJ2-2; length: 16; size: NA; V: TRBV3-1; CDR3: CASSQNAGTVGGELFF; DNA: TGTGCCAGCAGCCAAAATGCCGGGACAGTCGGCGGGGAGCTGTTTTTT
D: TRBD2; J: TRBJ2-3; length: 15; size: many; V: TRBV20-1; CDR3: CSQAGGLYGTDTQYF; DNA: TGCAGTCAAGCGGGAGGGTTGTACGGCACAGATACGCAGTATTTT
D: TRBD2; J: TRBJ2-1; length: 16; size: NA; V: TRBV7-2; CDR3: CASSFFSGSSYNEQFF; DNA: TGTGCCAGCAGCTTCTTTAGCGGGAGCTCCTACAATGAGCAGTTCTTC
D: NA; J: TRBJ2-1; length: 12; size: many; V: TRBV6-2/TRBV6-3; CDR3: CASSWTANEQFF; DNA: TGTGCCAGCAGTTGGACCGCCAATGAGCAGTTCTTC
D: TRBD2; J: TRBJ2-5; length: 16; size: few; V: TRBV6-6; CDR3: CASSYSVGGPGETQYF; DNA: TGTGCCAGCAGTTACTCAGTGGGAGGGCCCGGGGAGACCCAGTACTTC
D: NA; J: TRBJ2-2; length: 14; size: NA; V: TRBV28; CDR3: CASSLVQNTGELFF; DNA: TGTGCCAGCAGTTTGGTTCAGAACACCGGGGAGCTGTTTTTT
D: NA; J: TRBJ2-3; length: 18; size: NA; V: TRBV7-3; CDR3: CASSLTFAERFDVDTQYF; DNA: TGTGCCAGCAGCTTAACGTTCGCCGAGCGGTTTGATGTAGATACGCAGTATTTT
D: NA; J: TRBJ2-3; length: 15; size: NA; V: TRBV4-1; CDR3: CAGSQDGGFADTQYF; DNA: TGCGCCGGCAGCCAAGATGGAGGGTTTGCAGATACGCAGTATTTT
D: NA; J: TRBJ2-7; length: 12; size: NA; V: TRBV20-1; CDR3: CSARATYYEQYF; DNA: TGCAGTGCTAGGGCGACCTACTACGAGCAGTACTTC
D: NA; J: TRBJ2-3; length: 16; size: few; V: TRBV20-1; CDR3: CSATPSAAQPPDTQYF; DNA: TGCAGTGCTACCCCCTCTGCGGCCCAACCACCAGATACGCAGTATTTT
D: NA; J: TRBJ1-1; length: 15; size: few; V: TRBV15; CDR3: CATSRGEGGDTEAFF; DNA: TGTGCCACCAGCAGAGGGGAGGGGGGGGACACTGAAGCTTTCTTT
D: TRBD1; J: TRBJ1-5; length: 16; size: few; V: TRBV20-1; CDR3: CSAPRSGQASNQPQHF; DNA: TGCAGTGCCCCGAGATCCGGACAGGCTTCCAATCAGCCCCAGCATTTT
D: NA; J: TRBJ1-1; length: 11; size: NA; V: TRBV10-3; CDR3: CASSTGTEAFF; DNA: TGTGCCTCCAGTACGGGCACTGAAGCTTTCTTT